A selection of T cell receptor beta chains follows, all from one sample in a study of ipilimumab plus nivolumab after autologous stem cell transplantation. The protocol was immunoSEQ multiplex PCR, while the TCRdb copy is restricted to in-frame clones and leaves out a portion. This table has approximately 20,000 clones, 75% to 85% appearing once. The sequencing used PBMCs, collected in a trial of ipilimumab plus nivolumab as post-transplant consolidation. Receptors were obtained from a male donor with diffuse large B-cell lymphoma. Both conserved end residues are part of each CDR3. The order of the fields is V gene, clone size, D gene, J gene, CDR3 DNA, CDR3 protein. The D gene is left open where the match is weak. Size tells how often a clone was seen (once, few, many) or the class of an expanded clone, and some rows leave it out.

v_call: TRBV5-5; clone_size: few; d_call: -; j_call: TRBJ2-5; cdr3_nt: TGTGCCAGCAGCCGAGAGCTACCCCAAGAGACCCAGTACTTC; cdr3_aa: CASSRELPQETQYF
v_call: TRBV28; clone_size: -; d_call: -; j_call: TRBJ1-5; cdr3_nt: TGTGCCAGCAGTTTATACCGAGGCCAGCCCCAGCATTTT; cdr3_aa: CASSLYRGQPQHF
v_call: TRBV28; clone_size: few; d_call: -; j_call: TRBJ1-5; cdr3_nt: TGTGCCAGCATCGAGGGGGGGAGTCAGCCCCAGCATTTT; cdr3_aa: CASIEGGSQPQHF
v_call: TRBV14; clone_size: once; d_call: -; j_call: TRBJ1-2; cdr3_nt: TGTGCCAGCAGCCAAACTACCGGAAACGACCCATATGGCTACACCTTC; cdr3_aa: CASSQTTGNDPYGYTF
v_call: TRBV7-2; clone_size: -; d_call: -; j_call: TRBJ2-2; cdr3_nt: TGTGCCAGCAGCTCCCCTAACACCGGGGAGCTGTTTTTT; cdr3_aa: CASSSPNTGELFF
v_call: TRBV28; clone_size: -; d_call: TRBD2; j_call: TRBJ2-5; cdr3_nt: TGTGCCAGCAGTTTATATCCTAGCGGGGGGTACCAAGAGACCCAGTACTTC; cdr3_aa: CASSLYPSGGYQETQYF
v_call: TRBV5-1; clone_size: -; d_call: -; j_call: TRBJ1-2; cdr3_nt: TGCGCCAGCAGACCATATACAGGGCCCGGTGGGGAGGACTACACCTTC; cdr3_aa: CASRPYTGPGGEDYTF
v_call: TRBV6-4; clone_size: few; d_call: TRBD1; j_call: TRBJ1-2; cdr3_nt: TGTGCCAGCAGCCAGGACAGGGATCTAGGCTACACCTTC; cdr3_aa: CASSQDRDLGYTF
v_call: TRBV18; clone_size: -; d_call: TRBD1; j_call: TRBJ2-7; cdr3_nt: TGTGCCAGCTCATTGAGGACAGGGAACTACGAGCAGTACTTC; cdr3_aa: CASSLRTGNYEQYF
v_call: TRBV5-1; clone_size: -; d_call: TRBD2; j_call: TRBJ2-5; cdr3_nt: TGCGCCAGCAGCTTGGATATAGCGGGGGGGCAAGAGACCCAGTACTTC; cdr3_aa: CASSLDIAGGQETQYF
v_call: TRBV29-1; clone_size: -; d_call: -; j_call: TRBJ1-3; cdr3_nt: TGCAGCGTCGTCCAGGGGAACACCATATATTTT; cdr3_aa: CSVVQGNTIYF
v_call: TRBV7-9; clone_size: -; d_call: TRBD1; j_call: TRBJ2-7; cdr3_nt: TGTGCCAGCAGCTCCCGGGACAGGGGGCCCTACGAGCAGTACTTC; cdr3_aa: CASSSRDRGPYEQYF
v_call: TRBV6-5; clone_size: -; d_call: TRBD2; j_call: TRBJ2-7; cdr3_nt: TGTGCCAGCAGTAATCTAGCGGGGGGATTATACGAGCAGTACTTC; cdr3_aa: CASSNLAGGLYEQYF
v_call: TRBV6-1; clone_size: -; d_call: -; j_call: TRBJ1-1; cdr3_nt: TGTGCCAGCAGTGACAGGTCCGCTGAAGCTTTCTTT; cdr3_aa: CASSDRSAEAFF
v_call: TRBV11-3; clone_size: -; d_call: -; j_call: TRBJ2-6; cdr3_nt: TGTGCCAGCAGCTTAGTTTGGCGCGGACCTGGGGCCAACGTCCTGACTTTC; cdr3_aa: CASSLVWRGPGANVLTF
v_call: TRBV19; clone_size: -; d_call: TRBD1; j_call: TRBJ2-3; cdr3_nt: TGTGCCAGTAGTCGAGTCTCCGGGACAGGGGGCAGCACAGATACGCAGTATTTT; cdr3_aa: CASSRVSGTGGSTDTQYF
v_call: TRBV9; clone_size: -; d_call: TRBD2; j_call: TRBJ2-7; cdr3_nt: TGTGCCAGCAGCGAGGGAGGGAGCCCCTACGAGCAGTACTTC; cdr3_aa: CASSEGGSPYEQYF
v_call: TRBV4-1; clone_size: -; d_call: -; j_call: TRBJ2-7; cdr3_nt: TGCGCCAGCAGCCCAGGACCAGCTCCTTACGAGCAGTACTTC; cdr3_aa: CASSPGPAPYEQYF
v_call: TRBV5-1; clone_size: -; d_call: -; j_call: TRBJ2-7; cdr3_nt: TGCGCCAGCAAGGGGGAATACGAGCAGTACTTC; cdr3_aa: CASKGEYEQYF
v_call: TRBV30; clone_size: -; d_call: TRBD1; j_call: TRBJ2-7; cdr3_nt: TGTGCCTGGAGTCGGACAGGGGTTATCTACGAGCAGTACTTC; cdr3_aa: CAWSRTGVIYEQYF
v_call: TRBV10-3; clone_size: -; d_call: -; j_call: TRBJ2-5; cdr3_nt: TGTGCCATGGGGACTCCACAAGAGACCCAGTACTTC; cdr3_aa: CAMGTPQETQYF
v_call: TRBV28; clone_size: -; d_call: TRBD2; j_call: TRBJ2-7; cdr3_nt: TGTGCCAGCAGTTCCCAGGGACTAGCGTCCTACGAGCAGTACTTC; cdr3_aa: CASSSQGLASYEQYF
v_call: TRBV19; clone_size: -; d_call: -; j_call: TRBJ1-1; cdr3_nt: TGTGCCAGTAGTATGGCAGGGCAAACTGAAGCTTTCTTT; cdr3_aa: CASSMAGQTEAFF
v_call: TRBV30; clone_size: -; d_call: -; j_call: TRBJ1-3; cdr3_nt: TGTGCCTCTATACTATCTGCCGGAAACACCATATATTTT; cdr3_aa: CASILSAGNTIYF
v_call: TRBV28; clone_size: -; d_call: -; j_call: TRBJ2-7; cdr3_nt: TGTGCCTCTGGCAGGCAAAGCTCCTACGAGCAGTACTTC; cdr3_aa: CASGRQSSYEQYF
v_call: TRBV11-1; clone_size: -; d_call: TRBD2; j_call: TRBJ2-3; cdr3_nt: TGTGCCAGCAGCTCGACTAGCGCTAGCACAGATACGCAGTATTTT; cdr3_aa: CASSSTSASTDTQYF
v_call: TRBV5-1; clone_size: -; d_call: TRBD2; j_call: TRBJ2-7; cdr3_nt: TGCGCCAGCAGCTTGGCGAGCGGGGGCTACGAGCAGTACTTC; cdr3_aa: CASSLASGGYEQYF
v_call: TRBV7-9; clone_size: -; d_call: TRBD1; j_call: TRBJ2-5; cdr3_nt: TGTGCCAGCAGCTTAGGTGGGACAGGGAGAGAGACCCAGTACTTC; cdr3_aa: CASSLGGTGRETQYF
v_call: TRBV9; clone_size: -; d_call: -; j_call: TRBJ1-1; cdr3_nt: TGTGCCAGCAGCGCCTTAGGAGAGAATGAAGCTTTCTTT; cdr3_aa: CASSALGENEAFF
v_call: TRBV28; clone_size: -; d_call: TRBD1; j_call: TRBJ2-5; cdr3_nt: TGTGCCAGCAGTCCATCAGGGGGCCGGGAGCAGTACTTC; cdr3_aa: CASSPSGGREQYF
v_call: TRBV29-1; clone_size: -; d_call: -; j_call: TRBJ2-7; cdr3_nt: TGCAGCGTAAAATTGAATACCTACGAGCAGTACTTC; cdr3_aa: CSVKLNTYEQYF
v_call: TRBV6-5; clone_size: -; d_call: -; j_call: TRBJ2-7; cdr3_nt: TGTGCCAGCAGTTACCTACGTTCCGGGGACGAGCAGTACTTC; cdr3_aa: CASSYLRSGDEQYF
v_call: TRBV27; clone_size: -; d_call: -; j_call: TRBJ2-3; cdr3_nt: TGTGCCAGCAGTAGCAGGACAGGCACAGATACGCAGTATTTT; cdr3_aa: CASSSRTGTDTQYF
v_call: TRBV9; clone_size: -; d_call: TRBD1; j_call: TRBJ1-1; cdr3_nt: TGTGCCAGCAGCGAAAGTAGGACAGGCACTGAAGCTTTCTTT; cdr3_aa: CASSESRTGTEAFF
v_call: TRBV11-3; clone_size: -; d_call: TRBD1; j_call: TRBJ2-5; cdr3_nt: TGTGCCAGCAGCTTAGGACAGGGACAGAAAGAGACCCAGTACTTC; cdr3_aa: CASSLGQGQKETQYF
v_call: TRBV6-5; clone_size: -; d_call: TRBD1; j_call: TRBJ1-5; cdr3_nt: TGTGCCAGCAGACTGACAGGGCCAGGGCAGCCCCAGCATTTT; cdr3_aa: CASRLTGPGQPQHF
v_call: TRBV9; clone_size: -; d_call: TRBD1; j_call: TRBJ1-6; cdr3_nt: TGTGCCAGCAGCGCCGGAGACAGGGGGAATTCACCCCTCCACTTT; cdr3_aa: CASSAGDRGNSPLHF
v_call: TRBV6-6; clone_size: -; d_call: TRBD1; j_call: TRBJ1-5; cdr3_nt: TGTGCCAGCAGCCGGACAGGACTACTTAGCAATCAGCCCCAGCATTTT; cdr3_aa: CASSRTGLLSNQPQHF
v_call: TRBV7-9; clone_size: -; d_call: TRBD2; j_call: TRBJ2-7; cdr3_nt: TGTGCCAGCAGCTTAGCCGGGGGGGCAGCACACTACGAGCAGTACTTC; cdr3_aa: CASSLAGGAAHYEQYF
v_call: TRBV28; clone_size: -; d_call: TRBD1; j_call: TRBJ2-7; cdr3_nt: TGTGCCAGCAGTTCACTCCAGGGGGCTGGGTACGAGCAGTACTTC; cdr3_aa: CASSSLQGAGYEQYF
v_call: TRBV7-9; clone_size: -; d_call: -; j_call: TRBJ2-7; cdr3_nt: TGTGCCAGCAGTAGCCGGAGGGATGTTGTTGAGCAGTACTTC; cdr3_aa: CASSSRRDVVEQYF
v_call: TRBV5-4; clone_size: -; d_call: -; j_call: TRBJ1-6; cdr3_nt: TGTGCCAGCAGCTTGGGAGGACGTTCCTATAATTCACCCCTCCACTTT; cdr3_aa: CASSLGGRSYNSPLHF
v_call: TRBV15; clone_size: -; d_call: -; j_call: TRBJ2-7; cdr3_nt: TGTGCCACCAGCAGAGATGGAGCAGGCCCCTACGAGCAGTACTTC; cdr3_aa: CATSRDGAGPYEQYF
v_call: TRBV30; clone_size: -; d_call: -; j_call: TRBJ1-1; cdr3_nt: TGTGCCTGGGGGAGGGAGTTCGCTGAAGCTTTCTTT; cdr3_aa: CAWGREFAEAFF
v_call: TRBV5-1; clone_size: -; d_call: -; j_call: TRBJ1-4; cdr3_nt: TGCGCCAGCAGCTCCCAGGGCGGGACAACTAATGAAAAACTGTTTTTT; cdr3_aa: CASSSQGGTTNEKLFF
v_call: TRBV12-5; clone_size: -; d_call: -; j_call: TRBJ2-2; cdr3_nt: TGTGCTAGTGGTCCCGGGACCGTGACTAAGGGGAGGTCCGGGGAGCTGTTTTTT; cdr3_aa: CASGPGTVTKGRSGELFF
v_call: TRBV28; clone_size: few; d_call: -; j_call: TRBJ1-2; cdr3_nt: TGTGCCAGCAGTTTAGGTGGGGGTAGGGGCTACACCTTC; cdr3_aa: CASSLGGGRGYTF
v_call: TRBV7-9; clone_size: -; d_call: TRBD1; j_call: TRBJ1-4; cdr3_nt: TGTGCCAGCAGTTGGGGACAGGGTAATGAAAAACTGTTTTTT; cdr3_aa: CASSWGQGNEKLFF
v_call: TRBV6-5; clone_size: -; d_call: -; j_call: TRBJ2-4; cdr3_nt: TGTGCCAGCAGTTACTCCGGGACACCAAACATTCAGTACTTC; cdr3_aa: CASSYSGTPNIQYF
v_call: TRBV4-3; clone_size: -; d_call: TRBD2; j_call: TRBJ2-2; cdr3_nt: TGCGCCAGCAGCCAGGGGACTAGCGGGGGGGCCGGGGAGCTGTTTTTT; cdr3_aa: CASSQGTSGGAGELFF